The 11 T cell receptor beta chains in this list originate from one sample, sequenced in a study of early T cells in non-severe SARS-CoV-2 infection. TCRdb fed the 5' RACE reads into MiXCR, producing one record per CDR3 protein. The table lists approximately 99,000 distinct CDR3 sequences, 9% to 14% of them singletons. Sample: whole blood. Receptor source: an adult who was a healthcare worker with PCR-confirmed SARS-CoV-2 infection or an uninfected control (not recorded which).

The CDR3 loop is CASSLDPSGTDTQYF. The CDR3 DNA sequence: TGTGCCAGCAGCTTAGACCCTAGCGGCACAGATACGCAGTATTTT. V is TRBV11-3 and J is TRBJ2-3; D is perhaps TRBD2 (6 bases). Per germline, CDR1 SGHNT and CDR2 YENEEA. CDR3 length: 15 residues. Trimming stripped 0 bases from V and 1 base from J, with 8 bases between.

This clonotype was recorded a few times. This sequence joins TRBV29-1 and TRBJ2-2; D might be TRBD2 (5 bases). V dropped 7 bases and J dropped 4 bases, with 10 bases sitting between them. From germline, CDR1 is SQVTM and CDR2 ANQGSEA. The CDR3 length is 12 residues. This chain's CDR3 is CSASLATGELFF. CDR3 nucleotides: TGCAGCGCTAGTCTAGCCACCGGGGAGCTGTTTTTT.

Only a few counts were recorded for this clonotype. The rearrangement joins TRBV24-1 to TRBJ1-5; 7 nucleotides line up with TRBD1. The V gene end was trimmed by 3 bases and the J gene end by 0 bases; junction bases not matched to a gene: 10. The CDR3 consists of 18 residues. Germline V gives CDR1 KGHDR, CDR2 SFDVKD. CDR3 residues: CATSDHLRQGLSNQPQHF. The CDR3, as DNA: TGTGCCACCAGTGATCACTTGCGACAGGGACTTAGCAATCAGCCCCAGCATTTT.

This clonotype showed up just a few times. The rearrangement uses TRBV7-8 and TRBJ1-1; a possible D gene is TRBD1 (5 bases). Germline lookup yields CDR1 SGHVS and CDR2 FQNEAQ. The V end lost 2 bases, the J end lost 0 bases, and 16 bases lay between the germline ends. This CDR3 has 17 amino acids. The DNA of the CDR3 is TGTGCCAGCAGCTTAAATTACCCAGGGCCGGTGAACACTGAAGCTTTCTTT. Translation gives CASSLNYPGPVNTEAFF.

The chain has TRBV2 and TRBJ2-3, with TRBD2 matching over 13 bases. J gave up 5 bases and V 8 bases, and 4 bases lay outside the gene matches. Germline-derived CDR1 and CDR2 are SNHLY and FYNNEI. There are 14 residues in the CDR3. In DNA form, the CDR3 reads TGTGCCAGCGGACTAGCGGGAGTAAAAGATACGCAGTATTTT. Translating it yields CASGLAGVKDTQYF.

This clonotype was counted only a few times. V gene TRBV5-1 combines with J gene TRBJ2-3; D call uncertain. Germline CDR1 reads SGHRS; CDR2 reads YFSETQ. The CDR3 is 14 residues long. The V and J ends lost 4 bases and 3 bases respectively, with 12 bases between them. The CDR3 loop reads CASSLIRPTDTQYF. CDR3 sequence (DNA): TGCGCCAGCAGCCTCATTCGACCGACAGATACGCAGTATTTT.

The chain couples TRBV20-1 to TRBJ2-7; no definite D call. The CDR3 has 13 residues. V was cut by 1 base and J by 6 bases, with 13 bases left in between. Per germline, CDR1 DFQATT and CDR2 SNEGSKA (reference sequence). CDR3 DNA sequence: TGCAGTGCTAGAGTGACTCCGGCTGGCGAGCAGTACTTC. This translates into CSARVTPAGEQYF.

Comment on this clonotype: One end of the junction varies from germline; a read error may be responsible. This chain uses TRBV7-7 with TRBJ2-2, with D possibly being TRBD2 (7 bases). This CDR3 region has 18 residues. The V gene's germline CDR1 is SSHAT and CDR2 FNYEAQ (reference sequence). The CDR3 loop is CASSLSGPVGGPTGELFF. In DNA, the CDR3 is TGTGCTAGCAGCTTGAGCGGCCCTGTCGGGGGGCCGACCGGGGAGCTGTTTTTT. Complete variable domain (other parts from reference TRBV7-7 and TRBJ2-2): GAGVSQSPRYKVTKRGQDVTLRCDPISSHATLYWYQQALGQGPEFLTYFNYEAQPDKSGLPSDRFSAERPEGSISTLTIQRTEQRDSAMYRCASSLSGPVGGPTGELFFGEGSRLTVL.

CDR3 protein: CASSPGRLHNEQFF. The DNA of the CDR3 is TGTGCCAGCAGCCCGGGCCGACTTCACAATGAGCAGTTCTTC. V and J are TRBV11-2 and TRBJ2-1; D is unresolved. Between the trimmed V and J ends, which lost 5 bases and 5 bases, there was a span of 13 bases. There are 14 residues in the CDR3. The V gene's germline CDR1 is SGHAT and CDR2 FQNNGV.

This clonotype was recorded many times. The chain couples TRBV19 to TRBJ1-4, with D possibly TRBD1 on 5 matching bases. In germline, CDR1 is LNHDA, CDR2 SQIVND (reference sequence). Between the trimmed V and J ends, which lost 6 bases and 7 bases, there was a span of 15 bases. The CDR3 sequence is 14 residues long. Here the CDR3 DNA reads TGTGCCAGTAGAGCTACAGGATCGAGTGAAAAACTGTTTTTT. Translation gives CASRATGSSEKLFF.

Ten or more counts support this clonotype. J is TRBJ2-1 and V is TRBV11-3, with D possibly TRBD2 on 5 matching bases. This CDR3 comprises 13 residues. V was shortened by 2 bases and J by 5 bases, with 7 bases between the two germline ends. Germline CDR1 reads SGHNT; CDR2 reads YENEEA. The CDR3 DNA reads TGTGCCAGCAGCTTACGGGGTCACAATGAGCAGTTCTTC. This encodes CASSLRGHNEQFF.